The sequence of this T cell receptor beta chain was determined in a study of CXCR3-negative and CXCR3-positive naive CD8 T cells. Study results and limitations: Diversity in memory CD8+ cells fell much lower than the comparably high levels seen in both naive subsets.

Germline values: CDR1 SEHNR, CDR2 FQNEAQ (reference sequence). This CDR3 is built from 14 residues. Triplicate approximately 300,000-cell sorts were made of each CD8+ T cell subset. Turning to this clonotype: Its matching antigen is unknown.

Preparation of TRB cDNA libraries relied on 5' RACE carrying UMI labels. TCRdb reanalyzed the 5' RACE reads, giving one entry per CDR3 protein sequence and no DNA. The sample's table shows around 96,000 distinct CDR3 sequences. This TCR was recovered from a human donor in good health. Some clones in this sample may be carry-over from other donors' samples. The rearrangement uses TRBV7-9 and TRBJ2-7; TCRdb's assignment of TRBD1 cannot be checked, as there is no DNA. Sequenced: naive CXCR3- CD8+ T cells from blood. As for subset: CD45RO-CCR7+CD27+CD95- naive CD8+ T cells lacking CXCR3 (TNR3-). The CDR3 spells CASSPRDRSYEQYF.